Listed below are T cell receptor beta chains from one sample, sequenced in a study of breast tumors, draining lymph nodes, adjacent tissues. TCRdb re-analysed the multiplex PCR reads in MiXCR, keeping a single row per CDR3 protein. The repertoire consists of 11,000 or so distinct CDR3 sequences, with under 40% occurring once and the leading ten covering roughly 14%. Sequenced: breast tumor tissue. The receptors were gathered from a female donor with breast cancer. Some clones in this sample may be carry-over from other donors' samples. The CDR3 runs from the conserved cysteine through the conserved F or W. D genes are given only for firm matches. The size entry is marked missing in some rows and otherwise reads once, few, many or a size class.

d_call	v_call	cdr3_length	j_call	clone_size	cdr3_aa	cdr3_nt
-	TRBV6-6	13	TRBJ1-2	many	CASSPGSNYGYTF	TGTGCCAGCAGTCCCGGTTCTAACTATGGCTACACCTTC
-	TRBV6-6	14	TRBJ1-6	many	CASSNQGVYSPLHF	TGTGCCAGCAGTAACCAGGGAGTATATTCACCCCTCCACTTT
TRBD1	TRBV27	16	TRBJ2-7	medium-sized	CASSPKQGIGSYEQYF	TGTGCCAGCAGTCCCAAACAGGGGATTGGGTCCTACGAGCAGTACTTC
TRBD1	TRBV7-9	14	TRBJ2-3	many	CASSLGTGGDTQYF	TGTGCCAGCAGCTTAGGGACAGGGGGCGATACGCAGTATTTT
TRBD2	TRBV20-1	15	TRBJ2-6	many	CSAVGGASGANVLTF	TGCAGTGCAGTGGGAGGGGCCTCTGGGGCCAACGTCCTGACTTTC
-	TRBV20-1	14	TRBJ2-5	-	CSASSSWGSETQYF	TGCAGTGCTAGTTCCTCGTGGGGATCAGAGACCCAGTACTTC
TRBD1	TRBV7-9	13	TRBJ1-2	medium-sized	CASSAPGGLSYTF	TGTGCCAGCAGTGCACCAGGGGGCCTGAGCTACACCTTC
-	TRBV12-3/TRBV12-4	13	TRBJ2-3	many	CATLGSSTDTQYF	TGTGCCACTCTTGGATCCAGCACAGATACGCAGTATTTT
TRBD1	TRBV20-1	13	TRBJ1-6	medium-sized	CSANRDRVSPLHF	TGCAGTGCTAACCGGGACAGGGTCTCACCCCTCCACTTT
-	TRBV4-2	13	TRBJ2-3	-	CASSQSGGDTQYF	TGTGCCAGCAGCCAATCCGGCGGAGATACGCAGTATTTT
TRBD2	TRBV6-4	15	TRBJ2-1	-	CASSEGSGGADEQFF	TGTGCCAGCAGTGAAGGGAGCGGGGGGGCGGATGAGCAGTTCTTC
TRBD2	TRBV11-2	17	TRBJ2-3	-	CASSGDGSSGRTDTQYF	TGTGCCAGCAGCGGAGATGGGTCTAGCGGGAGGACAGATACGCAGTATTTT
TRBD1	TRBV7-8	14	TRBJ2-7	medium-sized	CASSRLGTGVEQYF	TGTGCCAGCAGCCGCTTGGGGACAGGGGTCGAGCAGTACTTC
TRBD1	TRBV5-8	13	TRBJ2-7	few	CASSLGRGHEQYF	TGTGCCAGCAGCTTGGGCAGGGGGCACGAGCAGTACTTC
TRBD2	TRBV2	16	TRBJ2-5	large	CASSIGTSGSQETQYF	TGTGCCAGCAGTATAGGGACTAGCGGGAGCCAAGAGACCCAGTACTTC
TRBD1	TRBV6-5	15	TRBJ1-5	many	CASSYSGTGNQPQHF	TGTGCCAGCAGTTACTCGGGGACAGGGAATCAGCCCCAGCATTTT
-	TRBV19	12	TRBJ2-4	many	CASSIQGNIQYF	TGTGCCAGTAGTATACAGGGAAACATTCAGTACTTC
-	TRBV11-3	16	TRBJ1-2	-	CASTKGGSQDYYGYTF	TGTGCCAGCACCAAAGGCGGCAGCCAAGACTACTATGGCTACACCTTC
-	TRBV7-9	17	TRBJ1-6	many	CASSFQDLLGARSPLHF	TGTGCCAGCAGCTTTCAAGACTTGTTGGGGGCGAGGTCACCCCTCCACTTT
-	TRBV7-9	16	TRBJ2-7	many	CASSLTPGQIGYEQYF	TGTGCCAGCAGCTTAACGCCAGGACAAATAGGTTACGAGCAGTACTTC
-	TRBV4-1	15	TRBJ1-5	-	CASSQVVGSNEPQHF	TGTGCCAGCAGCCAAGTTGTGGGGAGCAATGAGCCCCAGCATTTT
-	TRBV5-1	14	TRBJ2-1	medium-sized	CASSLRQADNEQFF	TGCGCCAGCAGCCTACGACAAGCAGACAATGAGCAGTTCTTC
TRBD2	TRBV12-3/TRBV12-4	16	TRBJ2-7	-	CAVGASSGRVPYEQYF	TGTGCCGTCGGGGCCTCTAGCGGGAGGGTTCCCTACGAGCAGTACTTC
-	TRBV6-5	13	TRBJ1-3	many	CASSRITGNTIYF	TGTGCCAGCAGTCGGATTACTGGAAACACCATATATTTT
TRBD1	TRBV20-1	15	TRBJ2-7	-	CSARGQGQGPYEQYF	TGCAGCGCTAGAGGACAGGGACAGGGTCCTTACGAGCAGTACTTC
-	TRBV4-2	16	TRBJ2-3	many	CASSQELQEFTDTQYF	TGTGCCAGCAGCCAAGAGTTACAGGAATTCACAGATACGCAGTATTTT
-	TRBV12-3/TRBV12-4	14	TRBJ2-4	many	CASSSKRAKNIQYF	TGTGCCAGCAGTAGCAAAAGAGCCAAAAACATTCAGTACTTC
-	TRBV30	13	TRBJ1-3	-	CAWGDSSGNTIYF	TGTGCCTGGGGAGATTCCTCTGGAAACACCATATATTTT
TRBD2	TRBV7-8	14	TRBJ2-7	-	CASSGTSGSNEQYF	TGTGCCAGCAGCGGGACTAGCGGGAGTAACGAGCAGTACTTC
-	TRBV19	13	TRBJ1-2	many	CASNYRENYGYTF	TGTGCCAGCAACTACAGGGAGAACTATGGCTACACCTTC
-	TRBV30	15	TRBJ2-5	-	CAWSVLGPARETQYF	TGTGCCTGGAGTGTACTGGGTCCCGCGAGAGAGACCCAGTACTTC
TRBD1	TRBV19	16	TRBJ1-5	many	CASSIARGQGYQPQHF	TGTGCCAGTAGTATAGCCCGGGGACAGGGGTATCAGCCCCAGCATTTT
-	TRBV7-9	10	TRBJ2-5	-	CASSLATLEF	TGTGCCAGCAGCTTAGCTACCTTGGAGTTC
TRBD1	TRBV29-1	15	TRBJ2-1	few	CSVEVWDSSYNEQFF	TGCAGCGTTGAAGTTTGGGACAGCTCTTACAATGAGCAGTTCTTC
-	TRBV5-8	13	TRBJ2-7	-	CASSLVRGRQQYF	TGTGCCAGCAGCTTGGTTCGGGGGAGGCAGCAGTACTTC
TRBD2	TRBV14	17	TRBJ2-3	many	CASSQGAGLDPTDTQYF	TGTGCCAGCAGCCAAGGGGCAGGACTAGACCCCACAGATACGCAGTATTTT